Following are 24 T cell receptor beta chains from one sample sequenced in a study of T cell responses to AZD1222 COVID-19 vaccine (dated by TCRdb to the early 2020s). The sample's time point, from its label and the paper: baseline before first vaccination. The treatment or condition label for this specimen denotes: meningococcal conjugate vaccine given as trial control. The library was generated by the immunoSEQ multiplex PCR assay. Imported from immuneACCESS, the table was reduced by TCRdb to in-frame sequences with V and J called. These copies leave out some clones; in studies compared against another copy, an unresolved V gene accounts for under half, and the cause of the remainder is not known. This sample comprises about 120,000 clones, roughly 88% of them detected only once. The ten largest clonotypes hold around 3.9% of the sample. This specimen consisted of peripheral blood, obtained on day 0 of MenACWY control vaccination. The receptors were sampled from an adult in good health.

The chain recombines TRBV29-1 with TRBJ1-1; D is ambiguous. The V and J ends lost 6 bases and 3 bases respectively, with 5 bases between them. The germline gives CDR1 SQVTM, CDR2 ANQGSEA. CDR3 length: 10 amino acids. The CDR3 DNA sequence: TGCAGCGTCGGGGACACTGAAGCTTTCTTT. Translating gives CSVGDTEAFF.

The J gene is TRBJ1-3, the V gene TRBV5-4, with D tentatively TRBD1 (6 bases). CDR3 size: 15 residues. Germline V CDR1 and CDR2: SGHNT, YYREEE (reference sequence). The V end lost 1 base, the J end lost 2 bases, and 10 bases lay between the germline ends. The CDR3 nucleotides are TGTGCCAGCAGCTTGTCACAGGGCCCTGGAAACACCATATATTTT. This translates into CASSLSQGPGNTIYF.

The chain couples TRBV19 to TRBJ1-5, with 7 bases identical to TRBD1. V lost 8 bases to trimming and J lost 0 bases; unmatched junction nucleotides: 4. Germline CDR1 and CDR2: LNHDA and SQIVND (reference sequence). This CDR3 region has 14 residues. The CDR3 is CASWTGYSNQPQHF. The CDR3, as DNA: TGTGCCAGTTGGACAGGATATAGCAATCAGCCCCAGCATTTT. The full variable domain, with the rest looked up from reference TRBV19 and TRBJ1-5, is DGGITQSPKYLFRKEGQNVTLSCEQNLNHDAMYWYRQDPGQGLRLIYYSQIVNDFQKGDIAEGYSVSREKKESFPLTVTSAQKNPTAFYLCASWTGYSNQPQHFGDGTRLSIL.

The genes are TRBV5-1 and TRBJ1-6; maybe TRBD1 (5 bases). This CDR3 comprises 18 residues. CDR1 SGHRS and CDR2 YFSETQ come from the germline V gene. V lost 0 bases to trimming and J lost 0 bases, with 13 bases between them. The CDR3 bases are TGCGCCAGCAGCTTGGCAGGGACGGAGAGCTCCTATAATTCACCCCTCCACTTT. It translates to CASSLAGTESSYNSPLHF.

Only a few counts were recorded for this clone. This chain joins TRBV25-1 and TRBJ2-7; TRBD1 agrees at 7 bases. With 5 bases clipped from V and 0 bases from J, the junction kept 7 bases outside the gene matches. CDR3 length: 15 residues. CDR1 and CDR2 (germline): MGHDK, SYGVNS. The CDR3 DNA is TGTGCCAGCAGTTCAGCAAACAGGGGCTCCTACGAGCAGTACTTC. Translated: CASSSANRGSYEQYF.

The chain recombines TRBV30 with TRBJ1-4; D is perhaps TRBD1 (5 bases). V gave up 0 bases and J gave up 7 bases, with 15 bases separating them. Germline loops: CDR1 GTSNPN, CDR2 SVGIG (reference sequence). The CDR3 length is 15 residues. The CDR3 loop reads CAWSVREGRREKLFF. CDR3 sequence (DNA): TGTGCCTGGAGTGTACGAGAGGGGCGCCGTGAAAAACTGTTTTTT.

V is TRBV6-5 and J is TRBJ2-2, with D hard to call. CDR3 length equals 13 residues. V gave up 8 bases and J gave up 5 bases, with 12 bases separating them. Germline V gene data show CDR1 as MNHEY and CDR2 as SVGAGI. As DNA, the CDR3 is TGTGCCAGCCGAAGAGGAGTAACCGGGGAGCTGTTTTTT. As protein: CASRRGVTGELFF.

The chain has TRBV5-1 and TRBJ2-2; tentative D call: TRBD2 (6 bases). The CDR3 length is 14 residues. Trimming stripped 0 bases from V and 5 bases from J, with 8 bases between. Per the germline V gene, CDR1 is SGHRS and CDR2 is YFSETQ. CDR3 DNA sequence: TGCGCCAGCAGCTTGGCGGGGAGGACCGGGGAGCTGTTTTTT. Residues: CASSLAGRTGELFF.

The sample holds one count of this clone. The rearrangement uses TRBV7-8 and TRBJ2-7; 7 bases are a match to TRBD2. Germline lookup yields CDR1 SGHVS and CDR2 FQNEAQ. The V segment lost 4 bases and the J segment 3 bases; nucleotides outside the gene matches: 6. There are 14 residues in the CDR3. CDR3 region: CASSSDRDYYEQYF. CDR3 nucleotides: TGTGCCAGCAGCTCGGACCGGGACTACTACGAGCAGTACTTC.

The chain recombines TRBV7-6 with TRBJ2-1; the match to TRBD2 covers 9 bases. The CDR3 length is 17 residues. Germline V gene data show CDR1 as SGHVS and CDR2 as FNYEAQ. The ends lost 1 base at V and 3 bases at J; junction bases unmatched: 7. DNA of the CDR3: TGTGCCAGCAGCTTAGAGGCGGGGGGGTCTCTCTACAATGAGCAGTTCTTC. Amino acids: CASSLEAGGSLYNEQFF.

The chain employs TRBV9 and TRBJ2-6; D gene uncertain. The V gene's germline CDR1 is SGDLS and CDR2 YYNGEE. With 0 bases removed from V and 4 bases from J, the gap between germline ends came to 8 bases. This CDR3 is 15 amino acids long. CDR3 region: CASSVEGVGANVLTF. The CDR3 DNA follows: TGTGCCAGCAGCGTAGAGGGCGTCGGGGCCAACGTCCTGACTTTC.

The chain uses TRBV14 and TRBJ2-1, with 9 bases identical to TRBD2. CDR3 length: 15 residues. With V trimmed by 5 bases and J by 7 bases, 9 bases remained unmatched. The germline V gene has CDR1 SGHDN and CDR2 FVKESK. Written as DNA, the CDR3 is TGTGCCAGCAGCTCCTCTAGCGGGGCTCAGAATGAGCAGTTCTTC. Its translation: CASSSSSGAQNEQFF.

The chain links TRBV5-1 to TRBJ2-7, with TRBD1 identical over 9 bases. The CDR3 contains 16 residues. V dropped 4 bases and J dropped 6; count of bases not matched to a gene: 14. Per the germline V gene, CDR1 is SGHRS and CDR2 is YFSETQ. This CDR3 is CASSALTGGDWGEQYF. The CDR3 coding sequence is TGCGCCAGCAGCGCTTTGACAGGGGGAGATTGGGGCGAGCAGTACTTC.

The J gene is TRBJ1-2, the V gene TRBV24-1; D might be TRBD1 (5 bases). The V and J ends lost 1 base and 4 bases respectively, with 21 bases between them. CDR3 length: 18 residues. CDR1 is KGHDR, CDR2 SFDVKD, per germline. In nucleotides, the CDR3 is TGTGCCACCAGTGATTTTCAGCATAGACGGGACGGAAGCTATGGCTACACCTTC. Its protein is CATSDFQHRRDGSYGYTF.

The V gene is TRBV6-5, the J gene TRBJ1-4, with TRBD1 identical over 9 bases. CDR3 length equals 16 residues. In germline, CDR1 is MNHEY, CDR2 SVGAGI. V lost 4 bases and J lost 6; bases outside the gene matches: 9. The CDR3 sequence is CASSSTRGQGDEKLFF. The CDR3 coding sequence is TGTGCCAGCAGTTCCACCCGGGGACAGGGCGATGAAAAACTGTTTTTT.

The chain combines TRBV7-2 with TRBJ1-6, with D perhaps TRBD1 (5 bases). Trimming shortened V by 1 base and J by 8 bases, and 6 bases separated the two germline ends. The CDR3 is 13 amino acids. Per the germline V gene, CDR1 is SGHTA and CDR2 is FQGNSA. The CDR3 DNA reads as TGTGCCAGCAGCTTAGGGGGCGATTCACCCCTCCACTTT. This codes for CASSLGGDSPLHF.

The chain recombines TRBV6-5 with TRBJ2-7; 8 bases are a match to TRBD2. V lost 4 bases to trimming and J lost 2 bases; unmatched junction nucleotides: 4. The CDR3 spans 14 residues. Germline assignment: CDR1 MNHEY and CDR2 SVGAGI. The CDR3 nucleotides are TGTGCCAGCAGTTGGCGGGGGGTCCCCTACGAGCAGTACTTC. This codes for CASSWRGVPYEQYF.

This chain connects TRBV5-6 to TRBJ2-7; 8 nucleotides align to TRBD1. Germline loops: CDR1 SGHDT, CDR2 YYEEEE. After removal of 3 bases from V and 7 bases from J, the junction contained 15 bases not matched to a gene. CDR3 size: 16 residues. Written as DNA, the CDR3 is TGTGCCAGCAGCTGGGCAGGGGGCAGTGGAACTAGAGAGCAGTACTTC. This translates into CASSWAGGSGTREQYF.

The J gene is TRBJ1-6, the V gene TRBV18, with 8 bases that match TRBD1. The CDR3 totals 16 residues. Trimming cost V 3 bases and J 5 bases; bases outside gene matches: 6. From germline, CDR1 is KGHSH and CDR2 LQKENI. The CDR3 DNA follows: TGTGCCAGCTCACCTTGGACAGGGAGACATAATTCACCCCTCCACTTT. Protein product: CASSPWTGRHNSPLHF.

V gene TRBV9 combines with J gene TRBJ1-3; D is possibly TRBD1 (5 bases). V lost 0 bases, J lost 0 bases, and 7 bases lay in between. The CDR3 extends over 15 amino acids. CDR1 and CDR2 from the germline V gene are SGDLS and YYNGEE. CDR3 sequence: CASSVEGSSGNTIYF. DNA for the CDR3: TGTGCCAGCAGCGTAGAGGGGAGCTCTGGAAACACCATATATTTT. The full variable domain, rest sourced from reference TRBV9 and TRBJ1-3, is DSGVTQTPKHLITATGQRVTLRCSPRSGDLSVYWYQQSLDQGLQFLIQYYNGEERAKGNILERFSAQQFPDLHSELNLSSLELGDSALYFCASSVEGSSGNTIYFGEGSWLTVV.

The J gene is TRBJ2-3, the V gene TRBV11-2; D might be TRBD1 or TRBD2, each matching 7 bases. V was shortened by 7 bases and J by 2 bases, with 16 bases between the two germline ends. Germline values: CDR1 SGHAT, CDR2 FQNNGV. CDR3 length: 15 residues. The CDR3 nucleotides read TGTGCCAGCAAGGGGGCTAGCGGTTCCACAGATACGCAGTATTTT. This sequence encodes CASKGASGSTDTQYF.

This clone was picked up one time. Other nucleotide sequences from this sample produce the same CDR3. The CDR3, as DNA: TGTGCCAGCTCACCACTCGGAGATACGCAGTATTTT. As protein: CASSPLGDTQYF. The chain joins TRBV18 to TRBJ2-3; D gene uncertain. The CDR3 totals 12 residues. V lost 1 base to trimming and J lost 5 bases, with 4 bases between them. Per germline, CDR1 KGHSH and CDR2 LQKENI.

The chain recombines TRBV19 with TRBJ1-1; 9 nucleotides line up with TRBD1. From germline, CDR1 is LNHDA and CDR2 SQIVND (reference sequence). The CDR3 has 15 residues. The trim removed 8 bases at V and 4 bases at J, leaving 11 bases unmatched. In nucleotides, the CDR3 is TGTGCCAGTGCGATAACCCTGACAGGGGGCACTGAAGCTTTCTTT. It translates to CASAITLTGGTEAFF.

This sequence joins TRBV18 and TRBJ2-7; 9 nucleotides line up with TRBD2. The J segment lost 0 bases and the V segment lost 8 bases, leaving 5 bases of the junction unmatched. The CDR3 is 14 residues long. The germline gives CDR1 KGHSH, CDR2 LQKENI. The CDR3 DNA reads as TGTGCCAGCGCGACTAGCGGTCCCTCCTACGAGCAGTACTTC. Translating it yields CASATSGPSYEQYF. The full variable domain, with the rest looked up from reference TRBV18 and TRBJ2-7, is NAGVMQNPRHLVRRRGQEARLRCSPMKGHSHVYWYRQLPEEGLKFMVYLQKENIIDESGMPKERFSAEFPKEGPSILRIQQVVRGDSAAYFCASATSGPSYEQYFGPGTRLTVT.